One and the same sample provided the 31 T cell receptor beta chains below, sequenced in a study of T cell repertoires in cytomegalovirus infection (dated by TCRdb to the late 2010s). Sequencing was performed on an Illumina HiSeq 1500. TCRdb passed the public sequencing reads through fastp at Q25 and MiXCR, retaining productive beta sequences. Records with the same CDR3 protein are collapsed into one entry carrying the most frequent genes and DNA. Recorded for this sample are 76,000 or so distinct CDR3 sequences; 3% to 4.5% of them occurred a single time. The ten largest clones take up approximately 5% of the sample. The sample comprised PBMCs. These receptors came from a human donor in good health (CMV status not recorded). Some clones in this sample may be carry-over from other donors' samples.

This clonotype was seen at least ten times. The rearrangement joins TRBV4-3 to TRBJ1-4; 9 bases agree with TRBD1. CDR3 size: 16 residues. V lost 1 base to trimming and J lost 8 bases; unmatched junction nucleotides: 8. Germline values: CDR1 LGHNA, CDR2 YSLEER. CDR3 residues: CASSQATGGRNEKLFF. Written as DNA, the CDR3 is TGCGCCAGCAGCCAAGCGACAGGGGGTAGAAACGAAAAACTGTTTTTT.

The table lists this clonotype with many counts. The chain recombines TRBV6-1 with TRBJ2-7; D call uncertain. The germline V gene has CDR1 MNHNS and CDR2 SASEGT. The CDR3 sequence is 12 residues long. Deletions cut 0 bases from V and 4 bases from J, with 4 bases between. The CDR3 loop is CASSEAPYEQYF. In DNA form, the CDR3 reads TGTGCCAGCAGTGAAGCCCCGTACGAGCAGTACTTC.

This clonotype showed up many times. The CDR3 loop reads CASSQGLSTYEQYF. DNA for the CDR3: TGTGCCAGCAGCCAAGGTCTGTCCACCTACGAGCAGTACTTC. This sequence joins TRBV14 and TRBJ2-7; D is unclear. From germline, CDR1 is SGHDN and CDR2 FVKESK. There are 14 residues in the CDR3. The V gene lost 1 base and the J gene lost 2 bases, with 9 bases spanning the gap.

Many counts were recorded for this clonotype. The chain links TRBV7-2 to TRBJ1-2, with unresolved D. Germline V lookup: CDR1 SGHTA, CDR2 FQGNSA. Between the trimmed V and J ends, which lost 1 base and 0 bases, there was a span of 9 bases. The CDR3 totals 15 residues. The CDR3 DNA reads TGTGCCAGCAGCTTAGAGACAACCTCTAACTATGGCTACACCTTC. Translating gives CASSLETTSNYGYTF.

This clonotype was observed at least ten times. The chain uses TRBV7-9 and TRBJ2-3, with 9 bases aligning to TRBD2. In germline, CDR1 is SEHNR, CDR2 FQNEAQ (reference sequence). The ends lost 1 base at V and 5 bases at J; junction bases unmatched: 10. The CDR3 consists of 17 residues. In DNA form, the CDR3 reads TGTGCCAGCAGCTTAGGTCATCGGAGAGCGGGGGGAGATACGCAGTATTTT. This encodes CASSLGHRRAGGDTQYF.

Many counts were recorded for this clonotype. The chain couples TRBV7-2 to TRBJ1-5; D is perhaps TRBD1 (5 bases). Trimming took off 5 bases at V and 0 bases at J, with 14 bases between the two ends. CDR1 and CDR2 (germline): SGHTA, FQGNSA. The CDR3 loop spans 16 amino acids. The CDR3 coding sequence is TGTGCCAGCAGCCTCGGGGGGTCTAATAGCAATCAGCCCCAGCATTTT. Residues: CASSLGGSNSNQPQHF.

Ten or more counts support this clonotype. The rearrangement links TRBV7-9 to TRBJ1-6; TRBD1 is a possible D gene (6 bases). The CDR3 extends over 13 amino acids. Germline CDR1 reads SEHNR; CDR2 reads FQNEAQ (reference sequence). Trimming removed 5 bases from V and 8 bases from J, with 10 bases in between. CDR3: CASSLEGDSPLHF. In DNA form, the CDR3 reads TGTGCCAGCAGCCTAGAGGGGGATTCACCCCTCCACTTT.

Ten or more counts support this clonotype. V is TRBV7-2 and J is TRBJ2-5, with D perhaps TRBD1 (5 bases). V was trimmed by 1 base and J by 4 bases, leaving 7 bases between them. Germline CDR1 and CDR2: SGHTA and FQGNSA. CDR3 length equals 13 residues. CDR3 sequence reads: CASSLEGAETQYF. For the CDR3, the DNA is TGTGCCAGCAGCTTAGAAGGGGCAGAGACCCAGTACTTC.

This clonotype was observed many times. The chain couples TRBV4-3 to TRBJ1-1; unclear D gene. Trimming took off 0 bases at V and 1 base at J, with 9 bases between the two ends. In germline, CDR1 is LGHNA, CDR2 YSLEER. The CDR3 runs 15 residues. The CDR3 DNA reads TGCGCCAGCAGCCAAGACGTGAGGCGGAACACTGAAGCTTTCTTT. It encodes CASSQDVRRNTEAFF.

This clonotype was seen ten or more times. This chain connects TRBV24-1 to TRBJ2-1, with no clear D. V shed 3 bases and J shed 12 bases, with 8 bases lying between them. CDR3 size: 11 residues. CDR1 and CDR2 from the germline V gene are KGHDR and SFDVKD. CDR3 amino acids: CATSDPKGQFF. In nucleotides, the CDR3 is TGTGCCACCAGTGATCCTAAGGGGCAGTTCTTC.

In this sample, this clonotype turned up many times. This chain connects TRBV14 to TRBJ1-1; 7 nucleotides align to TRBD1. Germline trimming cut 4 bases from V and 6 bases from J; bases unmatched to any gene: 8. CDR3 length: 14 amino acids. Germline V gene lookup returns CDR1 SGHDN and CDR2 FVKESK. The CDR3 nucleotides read TGTGCCAGCAGCCCGACAGGGCTTGGGGCTGAAGCTTTCTTT. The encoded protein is CASSPTGLGAEAFF.

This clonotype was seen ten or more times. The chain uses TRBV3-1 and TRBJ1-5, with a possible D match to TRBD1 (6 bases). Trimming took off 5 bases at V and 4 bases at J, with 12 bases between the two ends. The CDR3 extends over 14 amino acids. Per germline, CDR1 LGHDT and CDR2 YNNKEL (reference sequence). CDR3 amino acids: CASSFGQINQPQHF. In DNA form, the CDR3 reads TGTGCCAGCAGCTTCGGACAGATTAATCAGCCCCAGCATTTT. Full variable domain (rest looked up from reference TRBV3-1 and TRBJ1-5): DTAVSQTPKYLVTQMGNDKSIKCEQNLGHDTMYWYKQDSKKFLKIMFSYNNKELIINETVPNRFSPKSPDKAHLNLHINSLELGDSAVYFCASSFGQINQPQHFGDGTRLSIL.

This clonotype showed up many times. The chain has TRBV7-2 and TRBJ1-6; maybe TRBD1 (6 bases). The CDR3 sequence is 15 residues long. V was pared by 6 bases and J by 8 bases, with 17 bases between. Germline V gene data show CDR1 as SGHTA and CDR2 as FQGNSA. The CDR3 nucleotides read TGTGCCAGCAGTTCAACAGGGAGGAAGGATTCACCCCTCCACTTT. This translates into CASSSTGRKDSPLHF.

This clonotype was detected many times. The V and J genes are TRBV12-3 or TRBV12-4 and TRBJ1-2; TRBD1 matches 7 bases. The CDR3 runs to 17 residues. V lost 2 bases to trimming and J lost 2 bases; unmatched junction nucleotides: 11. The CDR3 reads CASSLPTTGARNYGYTF. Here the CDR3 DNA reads TGTGCCAGCAGTTTACCCACAACAGGGGCCCGAAACTATGGCTACACCTTC.

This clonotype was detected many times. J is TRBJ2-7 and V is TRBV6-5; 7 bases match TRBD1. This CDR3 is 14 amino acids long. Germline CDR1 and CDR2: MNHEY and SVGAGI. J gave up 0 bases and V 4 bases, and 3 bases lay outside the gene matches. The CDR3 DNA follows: TGTGCCAGCAGTTTGGGACAGTTCTCCTACGAGCAGTACTTC. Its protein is CASSLGQFSYEQYF.

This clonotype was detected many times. The CDR3 spells CASSTTGTLGYTF. The DNA for the CDR3 is TGTGCCAGCAGCACGACAGGGACCCTAGGCTACACCTTC. The chain has TRBV7-2 and TRBJ1-2; 7 positions agree with TRBD1. Germline-derived CDR1 and CDR2 are SGHTA and FQGNSA. This CDR3 spans 13 amino acids. The ends lost 5 bases at V and 8 bases at J; junction bases unmatched: 8.

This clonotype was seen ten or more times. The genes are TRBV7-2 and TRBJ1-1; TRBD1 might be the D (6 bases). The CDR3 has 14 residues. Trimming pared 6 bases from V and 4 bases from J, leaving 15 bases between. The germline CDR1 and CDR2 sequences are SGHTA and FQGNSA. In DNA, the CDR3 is TGTGCCAGCAGTTTCAGGGGAAGTTCCACTGAAGCTTTCTTT. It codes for CASSFRGSSTEAFF. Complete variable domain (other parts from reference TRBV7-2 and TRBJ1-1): GAGVSQSPSNKVTEKGKDVELRCDPISGHTALYWYRQSLGQGLEFLIYFQGNSAPDKSGLPSDRFSAERTGGSVSTLTIQRTQQEDSAVYLCASSFRGSSTEAFFGQGTRLTVV.

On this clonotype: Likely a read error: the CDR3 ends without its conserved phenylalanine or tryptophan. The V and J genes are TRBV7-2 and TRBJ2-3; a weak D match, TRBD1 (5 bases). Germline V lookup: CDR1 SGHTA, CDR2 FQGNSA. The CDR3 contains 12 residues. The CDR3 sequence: CACSPPGDTQYI. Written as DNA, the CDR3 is TGTGCCTGCAGCCCCCCAGGGGATACGCAGTATATT.

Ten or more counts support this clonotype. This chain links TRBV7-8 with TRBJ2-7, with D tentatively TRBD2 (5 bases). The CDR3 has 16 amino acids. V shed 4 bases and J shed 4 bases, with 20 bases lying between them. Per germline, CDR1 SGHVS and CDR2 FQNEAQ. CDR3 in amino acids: CASSSGKLGRDYEQYF. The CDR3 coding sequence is TGTGCCAGCAGCTCGGGGAAGCTGGGCCGTGATTACGAGCAGTACTTC.

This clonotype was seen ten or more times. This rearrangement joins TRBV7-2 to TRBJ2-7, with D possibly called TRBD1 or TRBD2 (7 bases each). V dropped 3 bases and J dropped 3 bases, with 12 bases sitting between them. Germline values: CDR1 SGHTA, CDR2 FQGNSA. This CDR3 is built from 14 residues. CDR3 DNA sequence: TGTGCCAGCAGCTTTCAGGGGGGGGACTACGAGCAGTACTTC. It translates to CASSFQGGDYEQYF.

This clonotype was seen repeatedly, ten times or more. The CDR3 here is CASSLLSHRDYGYTF. The CDR3 DNA sequence: TGTGCCAGCAGCTTACTGTCTCACCGGGACTATGGCTACACCTTC. The chain carries TRBV7-2 and TRBJ1-2; no firm D call. V lost 2 bases and J lost 3, with 13 bases in between. This CDR3 spans 15 amino acids. Germline V gene lookup returns CDR1 SGHTA and CDR2 FQGNSA. The whole variable domain, remainder taken from reference TRBV7-2 and TRBJ1-2, is GAGVSQSPSNKVTEKGKDVELRCDPISGHTALYWYRQSLGQGLEFLIYFQGNSAPDKSGLPSDRFSAERTGGSVSTLTIQRTQQEDSAVYLCASSLLSHRDYGYTFGSGTRLTVV.

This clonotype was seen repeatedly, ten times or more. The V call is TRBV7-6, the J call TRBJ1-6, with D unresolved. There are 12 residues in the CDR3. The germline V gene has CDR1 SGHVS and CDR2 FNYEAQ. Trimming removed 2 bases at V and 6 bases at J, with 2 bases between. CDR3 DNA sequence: TGTGCCAGCAGCTTAAGTAATTCACCCCTCCACTTT. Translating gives CASSLSNSPLHF. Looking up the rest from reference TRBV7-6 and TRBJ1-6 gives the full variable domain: GAGVSQSPRYKVTKRGQDVALRCDPISGHVSLYWYRQALGQGPEFLTYFNYEAQQDKSGLPNDRFSAERPEGSISTLTIQRTEQRDSAMYRCASSLSNSPLHFGNGTRLTVT.

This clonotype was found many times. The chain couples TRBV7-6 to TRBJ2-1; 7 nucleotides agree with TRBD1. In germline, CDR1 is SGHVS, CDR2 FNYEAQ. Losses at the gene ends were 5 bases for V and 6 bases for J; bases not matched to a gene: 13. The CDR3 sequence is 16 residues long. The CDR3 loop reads CASSPPDRVRGNEQFF. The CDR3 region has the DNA TGTGCCAGCAGCCCTCCTGACAGGGTAAGGGGCAATGAGCAGTTCTTC.

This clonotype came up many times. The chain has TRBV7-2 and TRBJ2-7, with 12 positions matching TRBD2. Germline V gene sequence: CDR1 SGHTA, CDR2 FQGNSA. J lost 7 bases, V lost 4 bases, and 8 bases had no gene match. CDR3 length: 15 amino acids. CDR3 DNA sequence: TGTGCCAGCAGCTCCCTAGCGGGGGGGCCGCGGGAGCAGTACTTC. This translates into CASSSLAGGPREQYF.

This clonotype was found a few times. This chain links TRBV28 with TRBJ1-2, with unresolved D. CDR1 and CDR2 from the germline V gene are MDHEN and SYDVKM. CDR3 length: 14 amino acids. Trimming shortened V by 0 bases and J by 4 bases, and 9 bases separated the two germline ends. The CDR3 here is CASSLWDGSYGYTF. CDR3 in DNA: TGTGCCAGCAGTTTATGGGACGGAAGCTATGGCTACACCTTC.

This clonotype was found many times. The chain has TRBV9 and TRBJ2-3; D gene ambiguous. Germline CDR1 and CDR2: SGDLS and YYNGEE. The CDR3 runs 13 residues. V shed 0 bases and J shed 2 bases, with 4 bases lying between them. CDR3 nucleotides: TGTGCCAGCAGCGTAGGTACCACAGATACGCAGTATTTT. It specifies CASSVGTTDTQYF.

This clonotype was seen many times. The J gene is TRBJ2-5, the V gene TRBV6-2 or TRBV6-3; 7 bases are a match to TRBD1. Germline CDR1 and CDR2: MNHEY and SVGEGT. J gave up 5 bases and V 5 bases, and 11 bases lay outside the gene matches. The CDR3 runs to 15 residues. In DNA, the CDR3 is TGTGCCAGCAGTCCCCACCAGACAGGGATGGAGACCCAGTACTTC. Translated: CASSPHQTGMETQYF.

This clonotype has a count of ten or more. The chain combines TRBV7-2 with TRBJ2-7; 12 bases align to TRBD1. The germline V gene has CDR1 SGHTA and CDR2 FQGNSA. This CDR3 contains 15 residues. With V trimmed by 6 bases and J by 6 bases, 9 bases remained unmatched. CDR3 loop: CASRPPGQGASEQYF. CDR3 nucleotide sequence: TGTGCCAGCAGACCCCCGGGACAGGGGGCGAGCGAGCAGTACTTC.

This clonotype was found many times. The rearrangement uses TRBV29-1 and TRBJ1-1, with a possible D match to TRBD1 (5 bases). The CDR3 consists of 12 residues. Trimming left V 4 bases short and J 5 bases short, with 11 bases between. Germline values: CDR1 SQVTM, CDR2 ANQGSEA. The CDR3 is CSVGGRVTEAFF. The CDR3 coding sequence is TGCAGCGTTGGGGGCAGGGTAACTGAAGCTTTCTTT.

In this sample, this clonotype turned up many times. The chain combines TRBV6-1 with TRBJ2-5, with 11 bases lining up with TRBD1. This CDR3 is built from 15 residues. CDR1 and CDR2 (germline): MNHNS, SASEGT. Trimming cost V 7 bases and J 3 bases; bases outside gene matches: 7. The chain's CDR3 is CASNLDRGREETQYF. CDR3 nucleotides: TGTGCCAGCAACCTGGACAGGGGGCGGGAAGAGACCCAGTACTTC.

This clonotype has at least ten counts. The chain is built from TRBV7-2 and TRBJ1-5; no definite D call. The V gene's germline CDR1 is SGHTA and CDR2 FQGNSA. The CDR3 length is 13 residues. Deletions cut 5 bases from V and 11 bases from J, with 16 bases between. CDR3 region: CASSADWDRTQHF. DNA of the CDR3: TGTGCCAGCAGCGCCGACTGGGATAGGACCCAGCATTTT.